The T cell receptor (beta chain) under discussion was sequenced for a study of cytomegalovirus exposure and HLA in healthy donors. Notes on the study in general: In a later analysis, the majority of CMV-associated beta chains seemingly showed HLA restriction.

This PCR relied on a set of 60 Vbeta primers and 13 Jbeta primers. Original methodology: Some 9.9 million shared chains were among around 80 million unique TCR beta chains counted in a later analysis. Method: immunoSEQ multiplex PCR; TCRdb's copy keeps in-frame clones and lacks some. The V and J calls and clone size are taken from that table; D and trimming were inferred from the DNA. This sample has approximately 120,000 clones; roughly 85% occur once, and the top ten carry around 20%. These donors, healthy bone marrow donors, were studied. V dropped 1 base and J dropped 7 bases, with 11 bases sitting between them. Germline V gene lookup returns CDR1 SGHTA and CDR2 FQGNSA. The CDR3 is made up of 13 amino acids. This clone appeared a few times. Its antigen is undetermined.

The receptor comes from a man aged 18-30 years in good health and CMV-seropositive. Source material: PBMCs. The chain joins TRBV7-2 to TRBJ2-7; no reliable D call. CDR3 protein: CASSLVGVYEQYF. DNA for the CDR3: TGTGCCAGCAGCTTAGTCGGAGTATATGAGCAGTACTTC.